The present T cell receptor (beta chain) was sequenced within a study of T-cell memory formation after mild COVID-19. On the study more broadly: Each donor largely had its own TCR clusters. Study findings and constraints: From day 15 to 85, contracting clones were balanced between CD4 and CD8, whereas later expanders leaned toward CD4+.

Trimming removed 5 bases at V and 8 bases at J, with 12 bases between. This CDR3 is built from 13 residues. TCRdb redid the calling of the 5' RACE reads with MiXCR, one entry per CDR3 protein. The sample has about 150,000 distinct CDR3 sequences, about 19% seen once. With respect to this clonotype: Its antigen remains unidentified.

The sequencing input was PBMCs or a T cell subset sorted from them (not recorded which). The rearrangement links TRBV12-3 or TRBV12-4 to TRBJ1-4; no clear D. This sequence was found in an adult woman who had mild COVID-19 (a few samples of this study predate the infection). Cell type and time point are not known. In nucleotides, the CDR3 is TGTGCCAGCAGTCTTGACAACAAGGAAAAACTGTTTTTT. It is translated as CASSLDNKEKLFF.